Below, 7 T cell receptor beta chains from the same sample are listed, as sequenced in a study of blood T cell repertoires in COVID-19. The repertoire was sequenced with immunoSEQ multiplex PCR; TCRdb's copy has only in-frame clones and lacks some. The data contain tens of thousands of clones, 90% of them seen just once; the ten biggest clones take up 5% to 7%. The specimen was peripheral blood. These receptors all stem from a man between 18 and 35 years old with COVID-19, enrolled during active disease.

The CDR3 sequence: CASSSQGSSGPQHF. The DNA for the CDR3 is TGTGCCAGCAGTTCTCAGGGGTCCTCGGGGCCCCAGCATTTT. The chain recombines TRBV2 with TRBJ1-5; a possible D gene is TRBD1 (6 bases). The CDR3 sequence is 14 residues long. Germline V gene sequence: CDR1 SNHLY, CDR2 FYNNEI. Trimming removed 5 bases at V and 9 bases at J, with 17 bases between.

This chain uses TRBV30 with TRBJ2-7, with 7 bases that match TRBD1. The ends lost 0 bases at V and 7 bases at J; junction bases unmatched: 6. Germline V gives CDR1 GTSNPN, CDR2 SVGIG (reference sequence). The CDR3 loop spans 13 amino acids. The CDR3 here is CAWSVRQGEEQYF. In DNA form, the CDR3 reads TGTGCCTGGAGTGTGCGACAGGGCGAAGAGCAGTACTTC.

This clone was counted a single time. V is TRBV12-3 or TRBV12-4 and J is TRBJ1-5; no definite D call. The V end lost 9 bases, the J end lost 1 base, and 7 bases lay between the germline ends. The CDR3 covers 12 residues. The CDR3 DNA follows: TGTGCCAGTGGGCTAAGCAATCAGCCCCAGCATTTT. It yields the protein CASGLSNQPQHF.

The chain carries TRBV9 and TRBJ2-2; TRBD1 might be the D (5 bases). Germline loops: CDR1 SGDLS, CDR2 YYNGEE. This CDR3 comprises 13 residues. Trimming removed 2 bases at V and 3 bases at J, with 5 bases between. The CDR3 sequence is CASSVRDTGELFF. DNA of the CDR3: TGTGCCAGCAGCGTCAGGGACACCGGGGAGCTGTTTTTT.

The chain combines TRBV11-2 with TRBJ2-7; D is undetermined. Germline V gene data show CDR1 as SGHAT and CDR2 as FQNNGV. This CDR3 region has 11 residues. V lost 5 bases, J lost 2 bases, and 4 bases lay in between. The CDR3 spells CASSLPYEQYF. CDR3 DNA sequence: TGTGCCAGCAGCCTTCCCTACGAGCAGTACTTC.

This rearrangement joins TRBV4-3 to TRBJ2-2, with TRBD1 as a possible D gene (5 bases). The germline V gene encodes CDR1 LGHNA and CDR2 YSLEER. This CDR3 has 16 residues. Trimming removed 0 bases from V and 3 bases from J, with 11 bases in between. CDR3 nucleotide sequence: TGCGCCAGCAGCCAAGACTACAGGAGCTACACCGGGGAGCTGTTTTTT. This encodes CASSQDYRSYTGELFF.

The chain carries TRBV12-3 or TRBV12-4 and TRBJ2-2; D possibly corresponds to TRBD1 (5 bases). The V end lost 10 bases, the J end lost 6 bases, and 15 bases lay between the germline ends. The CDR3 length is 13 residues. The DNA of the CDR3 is TGTGCCACCAGGGAAGGGGTGCCCGGGGAGCTGTTTTTT. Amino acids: CATREGVPGELFF.